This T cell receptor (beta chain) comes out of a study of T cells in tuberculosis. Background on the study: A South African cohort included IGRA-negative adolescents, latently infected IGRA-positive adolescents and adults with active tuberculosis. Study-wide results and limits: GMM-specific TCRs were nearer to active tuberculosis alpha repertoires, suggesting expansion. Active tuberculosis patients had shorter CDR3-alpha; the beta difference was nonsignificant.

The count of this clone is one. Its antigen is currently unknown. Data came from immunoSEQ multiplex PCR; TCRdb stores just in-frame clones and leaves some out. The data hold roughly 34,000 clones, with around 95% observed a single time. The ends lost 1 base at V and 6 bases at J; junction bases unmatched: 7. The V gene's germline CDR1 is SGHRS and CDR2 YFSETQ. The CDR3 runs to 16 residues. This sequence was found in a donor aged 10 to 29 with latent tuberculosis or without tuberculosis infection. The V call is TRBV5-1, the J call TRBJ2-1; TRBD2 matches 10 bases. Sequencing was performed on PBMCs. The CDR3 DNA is TGCGCCAGCAGCTTGATTCCGGGACTAGCGCCCAATGAGCAGTTCTTC. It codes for CASSLIPGLAPNEQFF.